This T cell receptor (beta chain) comes out of a study of blood T cell repertoires in COVID-19. Study as a whole: Material from acute and convalescent COVID-19 was sourced from the United States, Italy and Spain. Nucleic acid was either cDNA or gDNA, and it came from T cells, B-cell-depleted T cells, or PBMCs.

Sequencing used immunoSEQ multiplex PCR; TCRdb keeps in-frame clones, though not all of them. The profile covers roughly 71,000 clones, with 88% appearing a single time and around 29% taken by the ten largest. The V gene lost 6 bases and the J gene lost 5 bases, with 14 bases spanning the gap. CDR3 length equals 14 residues. CDR1 MNHEY and CDR2 SVGAGI come from the germline V gene. V gene TRBV6-5 combines with J gene TRBJ1-5; the D gene is possibly TRBD1 (6 bases). Input material: peripheral blood. The receptor was isolated from a man between 50 and 59 years old with acute or convalescent COVID-19. CDR3 nucleotide sequence: TGTGCCAGCAGATCTGGACAGAGGGATCAGCCCCAGCATTTT. Protein sequence: CASRSGQRDQPQHF.